This T cell receptor beta chain is from a study of T cell responses to AZD1222 COVID-19 vaccine. CDR1 SGHRS and CDR2 YFSETQ come from the germline V gene. Trimming took 4 bases from V and 10 from J; bases not matched to a gene: 7. The CDR3 sequence is 13 residues long. Study-level results: CD4 TCRs associated with vaccination spanned spike, dominating at 160-218 and 743-854. Spike-specific TCR depth and breadth grew after two AZD1222 doses. Baseline seropositivity characterized only a handful of AZD1222 recipients. Reports indicate that nearly half of spike-specific TCRs are directed at unmutated variant regions.

Profiled with immunoSEQ multiplex PCR; TCRdb holds only in-frame clones, not every one. The sample records some 150,000 clones, 70% to 90% being singletons. With regard to this clone: Its specificity is unknown.

Specimen: peripheral blood, collected 28 days after the second dose of the MenACWY control vaccine. The chain employs TRBV5-1 and TRBJ1-5, with 8 bases aligning to TRBD1. This TCR was recovered from an adult who received the MenACWY meningococcal vaccine as a control. The CDR3: CASSPSGTGPQHF. The CDR3 nucleotides read TGCGCCAGCAGCCCATCCGGGACAGGTCCCCAGCATTTT. The full variable domain, completed using reference TRBV5-1 and TRBJ1-5, is KAGVTQTPRYLIKTRGQQVTLSCSPISGHRSVSWYQQTPGQGLQFLFEYFSETQRNKGNFPGRFSGRQFSNSRSEMNVSTLELGDSALYLCASSPSGTGPQHFGDGTRLSIL.